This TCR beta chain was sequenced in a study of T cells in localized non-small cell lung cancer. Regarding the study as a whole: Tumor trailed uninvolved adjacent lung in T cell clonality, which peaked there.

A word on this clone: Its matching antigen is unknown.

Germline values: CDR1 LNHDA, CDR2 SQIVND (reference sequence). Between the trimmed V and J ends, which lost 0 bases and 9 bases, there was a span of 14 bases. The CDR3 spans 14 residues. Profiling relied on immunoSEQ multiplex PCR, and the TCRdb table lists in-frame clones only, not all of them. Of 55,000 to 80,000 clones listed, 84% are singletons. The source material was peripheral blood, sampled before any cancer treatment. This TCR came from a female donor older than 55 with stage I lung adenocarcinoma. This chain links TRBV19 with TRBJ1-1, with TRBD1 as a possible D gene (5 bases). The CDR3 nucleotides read TGTGCCAGTAGTATAGAAGGCTTGGGGGGGAAAGCTTTCTTT. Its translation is CASSIEGLGGKAFF. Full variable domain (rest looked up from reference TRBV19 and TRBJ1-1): DGGITQSPKYLFRKEGQNVTLSCEQNLNHDAMYWYRQDPGQGLRLIYYSQIVNDFQKGDIAEGYSVSREKKESFPLTVTSAQKNPTAFYLCASSIEGLGGKAFFGQGTRLTVV.